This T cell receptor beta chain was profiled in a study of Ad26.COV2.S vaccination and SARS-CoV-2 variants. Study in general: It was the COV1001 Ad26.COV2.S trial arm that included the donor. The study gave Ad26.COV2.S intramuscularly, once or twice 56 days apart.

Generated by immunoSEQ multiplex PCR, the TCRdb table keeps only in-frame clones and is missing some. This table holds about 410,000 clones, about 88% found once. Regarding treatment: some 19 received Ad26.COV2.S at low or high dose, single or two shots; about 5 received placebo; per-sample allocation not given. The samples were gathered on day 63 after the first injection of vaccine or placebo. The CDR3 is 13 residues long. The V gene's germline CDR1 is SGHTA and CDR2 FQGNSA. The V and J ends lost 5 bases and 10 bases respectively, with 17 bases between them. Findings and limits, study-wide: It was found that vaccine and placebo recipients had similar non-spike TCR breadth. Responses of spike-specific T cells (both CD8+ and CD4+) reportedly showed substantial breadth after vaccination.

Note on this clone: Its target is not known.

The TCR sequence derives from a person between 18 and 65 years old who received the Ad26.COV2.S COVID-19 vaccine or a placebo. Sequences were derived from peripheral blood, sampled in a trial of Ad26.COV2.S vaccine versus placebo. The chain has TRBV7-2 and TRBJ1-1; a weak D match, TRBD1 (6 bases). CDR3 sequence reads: CASSTWTAGRAFF. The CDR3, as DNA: TGTGCCAGCAGCACCTGGACAGCCGGTAGAGCTTTCTTT. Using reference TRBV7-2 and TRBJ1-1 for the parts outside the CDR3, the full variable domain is GAGVSQSPSNKVTEKGKDVELRCDPISGHTALYWYRQSLGQGLEFLIYFQGNSAPDKSGLPSDRFSAERTGGSVSTLTIQRTQQEDSAVYLCASSTWTAGRAFFGQGTRLTVV.